This T cell receptor (beta chain) is from a study of blood T cell repertoires in COVID-19. Study-wide context: PBMCs, B-cell-depleted T cells, or T cells provided the cDNA or gDNA that made up the material.

Repertoires were generated with immunoSEQ multiplex PCR, while TCRdb's copy carries only in-frame clones and drops some. The table shows about 400,000 clones, with over 75% occurring only once. This TCR derives from a man aged 35 to 55 in a cohort exposed to, infected with or recovered from COVID-19 (not recorded which). Sequenced: PBMCs or T cells enriched from blood (not recorded which).

In nucleotides, the CDR3 is TGTGCCAGCTCCCAGGGGGCGACGAACACTGAAGCTTTCTTT. This codes for CASSQGATNTEAFF. This chain connects TRBV18 to TRBJ1-1, with 8 bases lining up with TRBD1. Trimming took 6 bases from V and 1 from J; bases not matched to a gene: 4. Germline loops: CDR1 KGHSH, CDR2 LQKENI. The CDR3 is 14 amino acids.